Listed here are 13 T cell receptor beta chains from one sample, sequenced in a study of read filtering for tumor transcriptome and immune sequencing. The library was built from approximately 400 ng RNA with molecular barcoded adaptors for alpha/delta and beta/gamma chains. Using its own MiXCR run on the reads, TCRdb lists one record per CDR3 protein. The table records over 45,000 distinct CDR3 sequences, less than 25% of them present only once. Material: a population of CD138-negative cells sorted from bone marrow. These receptors all come from a donor aged 40 or over with multiple myeloma.

This clonotype came up once. The chain carries TRBV6-6 and TRBJ2-5; D ambiguous. The CDR3 has 16 amino acids. The V and J ends lost 5 bases and 0 bases respectively, with 16 bases between them. Germline V lookup: CDR1 MNHNY, CDR2 SVGAGI (reference sequence). The CDR3 DNA reads as TGTGCCAGCAGTATAATACGGACCCAGTACCAAGAGACCCAGTACTTC. Amino acids: CASSIIRTQYQETQYF.

Ten or more counts support this clonotype. The gene calls are TRBV12-3 or TRBV12-4 and TRBJ2-2, with D possibly matching TRBD2 (5 bases). V dropped 6 bases and J dropped 1 base, with 9 bases sitting between them. The CDR3 length is 14 residues. The CDR3 loop reads CASSLEGNTGELFF. CDR3 DNA: TGTGCCAGCAGCCTTGAGGGGAACACCGGGGAGCTGTTTTTT.

As concerns this clonotype: A read error may be the cause here, since a much bigger clone is one base away. This likely comes from a read error, as the CDR3 has no conserved phenylalanine or tryptophan at its end. The chain combines TRBV24-1 with TRBJ2-3, with 9 bases aligning to TRBD2. This CDR3 comprises 17 residues. V lost 4 bases and J lost 6; bases outside the gene matches: 13. In germline, CDR1 is KGHDR, CDR2 SFDVKD. The CDR3, as DNA: TGTGCCACCAGTGACCCCGGGACTAGCCTCTCGGGGGATACGCAGTATATT. This translates into CATSDPGTSLSGDTQYI.

This clonotype has at least ten counts. The rearrangement uses TRBV2 and TRBJ1-2, with a possible D match to TRBD1 (5 bases). Germline-derived CDR1 and CDR2 are SNHLY and FYNNEI. This CDR3 is built from 14 residues. V was pared by 2 bases and J by 6 bases, with 13 bases between. CDR3: CASSEQGGQDGYTF. The CDR3 coding sequence is TGTGCCAGCAGTGAACAGGGAGGTCAAGATGGCTACACCTTC.

This clonotype was recorded many times. V usage is TRBV28 and J usage is TRBJ1-5, with D tentatively TRBD1 (6 bases). The germline V and J ends were trimmed by 6 bases and 9 bases, with 12 bases remaining between them. This CDR3 is 12 amino acids long. Germline V gene sequence: CDR1 MDHEN, CDR2 SYDVKM. As DNA, the CDR3 is TGTGCCAGCAGCGCAGGGACACCGCCCCAGCATTTT. Its translation: CASSAGTPPQHF.

The table lists this clonotype with many counts. This chain links TRBV29-1 with TRBJ2-2; possibly TRBD1 for D (6 bases). Looked up from germline, CDR1 is SQVTM and CDR2 is ANQGSEA. CDR3 size: 11 residues. CDR3 nucleotide sequence: TGCGGGGGACAGAACACCGGGGAGCTGTTTTTT. This encodes CGGQNTGELFF.

This clonotype has a count of ten or more. The V and J genes are TRBV20-1 and TRBJ2-5; tentatively, D is TRBD1 (5 bases). Germline assignment: CDR1 DFQATT and CDR2 SNEGSKA (reference sequence). CDR3 size: 12 residues. V was shortened by 2 bases and J by 5 bases, with 9 bases between the two germline ends. The CDR3, as DNA: TGCAGTGCTAGAAGACAGAGGGAGACCCAGTACTTC. It is translated as CSARRQRETQYF.

This clonotype was recorded many times. This rearrangement joins TRBV9 to TRBJ2-5, with D perhaps given as TRBD1 or TRBD2 (5 bases each). The germline V gene encodes CDR1 SGDLS and CDR2 YYNGEE. CDR3 size: 12 residues. Deletions cut 2 bases from V and 4 bases from J, with 6 bases between. The CDR3 reads CASSVRGETQYF. The DNA of the CDR3 is TGTGCCAGCAGCGTGAGGGGAGAGACCCAGTACTTC.

Comments on this clonotype: With a much larger clone just one base away, this may be a read error. The final CDR3 position lacks the conserved phenylalanine or tryptophan, pointing to a likely read error. The gene calls are TRBV28 and TRBJ2-1, with TRBD1 matching over 11 bases. V was clipped by 8 bases and J by 5 bases; unmatched bases: 11. The CDR3 totals 16 residues. The germline V gene has CDR1 MDHEN and CDR2 SYDVKM. The CDR3 loop reads CASRTGGAGVDNEQFL. The CDR3 DNA is TGTGCCAGCCGGACAGGGGGCGCGGGGGTCGACAATGAGCAGTTCCTC.

In this sample, this clonotype turned up a few times. One base away lies a much larger clone, so this may be a sequencing read error. Here the CDR3 omits its conserved ending phenylalanine or tryptophan, so a read error is the likely source. The rearrangement links TRBV6-6 to TRBJ2-3, with D perhaps matching TRBD1 (5 bases). The germline V gene has CDR1 MNHNY and CDR2 SVGAGI (reference sequence). V was trimmed by 6 bases and J by 3 bases, leaving 10 bases between them. The CDR3 sequence is 13 residues long. The CDR3 is CASRGPVTDTQYL. Written as DNA, the CDR3 is TGTGCCAGCAGGGGGCCAGTGACAGATACGCAGTATTTA.

This clonotype was seen at least ten times. The gene calls are TRBV9 and TRBJ1-1; 9 nucleotides align to TRBD1. Per germline, CDR1 SGDLS and CDR2 YYNGEE. This CDR3 contains 13 residues. After removal of 2 bases from V and 11 bases from J, the junction contained 7 bases not matched to a gene. The CDR3 DNA reads as TGTGCCAGCAGCGTCGCACAGGGGGCACGGGCTTTCTTT. This gives the protein CASSVAQGARAFF.

This clonotype was recorded a few times. This sequence joins TRBV20-1 and TRBJ1-1, with 8 bases matching TRBD1. V lost 5 bases and J lost 6; bases outside the gene matches: 8. This CDR3 has 13 residues. Germline V gives CDR1 DFQATT, CDR2 SNEGSKA (reference sequence). CDR3 region: CSARPGGFAEAFF. The CDR3 coding sequence is TGCAGTGCTCGACCAGGGGGCTTCGCTGAAGCTTTCTTT.

Details on this clonotype: This clone may be a read error of a much larger clone one base away. The chain is built from TRBV18 and TRBJ2-7, with 9 bases matching TRBD2. Germline CDR1 is KGHSH and CDR2 is LQKENI. CDR3 size: 15 residues. With V trimmed by 3 bases and J by 2 bases, 5 bases remained unmatched. The CDR3, as DNA: TGTGCCAGCTCACCCAGCGGGGGGCATCCCTACGAGCAGTACTTC. Its translation: CASSPSGGHPYEQYF.